In this sample, the clone carrying this TCR beta chain turned up a few times. Its antigen is as yet unknown. The PCR made use of 60 Vbeta and 13 Jbeta primers. Using immunoSEQ multiplex PCR, the repertoire was profiled, and TCRdb retains in-frame clones only, with some absent. The sample includes about 120,000 clones, 65% to 80% of them seen just once. The sample is drawn from a study of cytomegalovirus exposure and HLA in healthy donors. Germline V gene lookup returns CDR1 LNHDA and CDR2 SQIVND (reference sequence). V lost 3 bases to trimming and J lost 5 bases, with 16 bases between them. The CDR3 totals 15 residues. Study-wide results and limits: When analyzed later, a missense DCLRE1C variant was found to be linked to TCR beta V- and J-gene trimming.

The origin of this receptor is a man aged 18 to 35 in good health and CMV-seropositive. Sequenced: PBMCs. This chain uses TRBV19 with TRBJ1-1, with D unclear. The CDR3 sequence is CASSIRGLGSTEAFF. The CDR3 DNA reads as TGTGCCAGTAGTATCAGAGGGCTGGGGAGTACTGAAGCTTTCTTT.